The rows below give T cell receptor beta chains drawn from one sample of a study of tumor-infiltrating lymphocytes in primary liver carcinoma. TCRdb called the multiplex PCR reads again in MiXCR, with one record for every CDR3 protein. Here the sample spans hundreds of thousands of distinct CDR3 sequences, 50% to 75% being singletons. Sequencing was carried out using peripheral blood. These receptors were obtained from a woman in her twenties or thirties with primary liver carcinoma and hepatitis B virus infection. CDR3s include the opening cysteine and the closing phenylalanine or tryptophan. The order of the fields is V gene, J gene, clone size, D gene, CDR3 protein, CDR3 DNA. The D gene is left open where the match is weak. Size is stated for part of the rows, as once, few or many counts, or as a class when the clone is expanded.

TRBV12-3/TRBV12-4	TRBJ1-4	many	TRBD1	CASRNTGGKNEKLFF	TGTGCCAGCAGAAATACAGGGGGCAAAAATGAAAAACTGTTTTTT
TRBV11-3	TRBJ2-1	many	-	CASSFQAGNEQFF	TGTGCCAGCAGCTTCCAGGCCGGGAATGAGCAGTTCTTC
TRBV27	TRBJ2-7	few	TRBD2	CASSLGLAGLQYF	TGTGCCAGCAGTTTAGGATTAGCGGGATTACAGTACTTC
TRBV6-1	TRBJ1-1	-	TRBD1	CASGARTGANTEASF	TGTGCCAGCGGGGCAAGGACAGGGGCGAACACTGAAGCTTCCTTT
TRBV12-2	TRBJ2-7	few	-	CASRSTSGRGLGSYEQYF	TGTGCAAGTCGCTCCACTAGCGGGAGAGGCCTGGGTTCCTACGAGCAGTACTTC
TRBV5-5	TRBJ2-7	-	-	CASSLAGRGGGEQYF	TGTGCCAGCAGCTTGGCTGGCAGGGGAGGAGGCGAGCAGTACTTC
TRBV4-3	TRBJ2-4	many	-	CASSQGWETKNIQYF	TGCGCCAGCAGCCAAGGTTGGGAAACCAAAAACATTCAGTACTTC
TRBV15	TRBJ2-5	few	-	CATSRDRGETQYF	TGTGCCACCAGCAGAGATAGGGGGGAGACCCAGTACTTC
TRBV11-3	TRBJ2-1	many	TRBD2	CASSLLIGGSKQFF	TGTGCCAGCAGCTTACTGATCGGCGGGAGTAAGCAGTTCTTC
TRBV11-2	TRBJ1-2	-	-	CASSLDIGYGLVDYDYTF	TGTGCCAGCAGCTTAGATATTGGTTACGGTCTTGTTGACTATGACTACACCTTC
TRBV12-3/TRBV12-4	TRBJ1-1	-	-	CASITGGGTEAFF	TGTGCCAGCATAACAGGAGGCGGCACTGAAGCTTTCTTT
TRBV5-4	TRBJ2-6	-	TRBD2	CASSRGAGANFGANVLTF	TGTGCCAGCAGCCGCGGAGCGGGAGCTAACTTTGGGGCCAACGTCCTGACTTTC
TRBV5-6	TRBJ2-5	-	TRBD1	CTSRSTGWSYQETQYF	TGTACCAGCAGGTCGACAGGGTGGTCTTACCAAGAGACCCAGTACTTC
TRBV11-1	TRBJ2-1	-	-	CASNLAPQGGNEQFF	TGTGCCAGCAACTTAGCGCCGCAGGGTGGGAATGAGCAGTTCTTC
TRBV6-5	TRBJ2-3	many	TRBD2	CASSYSGLAGGPSTDTQYF	TGTGCCAGCAGTTACTCGGGACTAGCGGGAGGGCCGAGCACAGATACGCAGTATTTT
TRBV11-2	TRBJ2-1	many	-	CASSPSGQGRVLSRNEQFF	TGTGCCAGCAGCCCCTCCGGCCAGGGAAGGGTGCTTTCGAGGAATGAGCAGTTCTTC
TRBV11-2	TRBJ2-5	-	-	CANSLDMVTETQYF	TGTGCCAACAGCTTAGACATGGTGACAGAGACCCAGTACTTC
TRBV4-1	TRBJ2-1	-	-	CASSQASVKPREQFF	TGCGCCAGCAGCCAAGCGAGCGTGAAACCCAGGGAGCAGTTCTTC
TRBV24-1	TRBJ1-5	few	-	CATSDSGGNQPQHF	TGTGCCACCAGTGATTCAGGGGGCAATCAGCCCCAGCATTTT
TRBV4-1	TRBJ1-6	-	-	CASGLWATSSSPLHF	TGCGCCAGCGGCCTATGGGCCACCTCCAGTTCACCCCTCCACTTT
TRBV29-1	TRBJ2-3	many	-	CSVVRLREPDTQYF	TGCAGCGTTGTCCGGCTGAGAGAACCAGATACGCAGTATTTT
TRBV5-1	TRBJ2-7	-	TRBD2	CASSSSYLAGGPYEQYF	TGCGCCAGCAGCTCGAGTTATCTAGCGGGAGGGCCGTACGAGCAGTACTTC
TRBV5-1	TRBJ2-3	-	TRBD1	CASSQGQGSTDTQYF	TGCGCCAGCAGCCAGGGACAGGGGAGCACAGATACGCAGTATTTT
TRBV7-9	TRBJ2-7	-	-	CGSSLRPGVSYEQYF	TGTGGCAGCAGCTTAAGACCCGGGGTCTCCTACGAGCAGTACTTC
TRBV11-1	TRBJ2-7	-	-	CASSQKDQGHYGQYF	TGTGCCAGCAGCCAGAAGGATCAGGGACACTACGGGCAGTACTTC
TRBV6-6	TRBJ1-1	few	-	CAGCGGLNTEAFF	TGTGCCGGGTGTGGGGGCCTGAACACTGAAGCTTTCTTT
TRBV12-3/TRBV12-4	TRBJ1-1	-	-	CASSRGREGTEAFF	TGTGCCAGCAGTCGGGGCAGGGAGGGGACTGAAGCTTTCTTT
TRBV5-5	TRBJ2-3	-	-	CASTICLGAVRSGTDTQYF	TGTGCCAGCACCATATGCCTAGGAGCGGTCCGGAGCGGTACAGATACGCAGTATTTT
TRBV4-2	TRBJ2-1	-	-	CASSPASEAYNEQFF	TGTGCTAGCAGCCCTGCTAGCGAAGCCTACAATGAGCAGTTCTTC
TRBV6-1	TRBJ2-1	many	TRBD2	CASLKGRLGTSGRSGHLEQFF	TGTGCCAGCCTAAAGGGACGGCTCGGGACTAGCGGGAGATCAGGGCATTTGGAGCAGTTCTTC
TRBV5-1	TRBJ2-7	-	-	CASSIGTFSDEQYF	TGCGCCAGCAGCATAGGGACCTTCAGCGACGAGCAGTACTTC
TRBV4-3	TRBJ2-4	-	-	CASSQDGVAKNIQYF	TGCGCCAGCAGCCAAGATGGCGTAGCCAAAAACATTCAGTACTTC
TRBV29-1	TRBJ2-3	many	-	CSVGRGTDTQYF	TGCAGCGTTGGGAGAGGCACAGATACGCAGTATTTT
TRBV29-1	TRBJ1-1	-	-	CSVMTVNTEAFF	TGCAGCGTGATGACAGTGAACACTGAAGCTTTCTTT
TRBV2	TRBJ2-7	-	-	CASSGPKPAPYEQYF	TGTGCCAGCAGCGGCCCAAAGCCGGCCCCCTACGAGCAGTACTTC
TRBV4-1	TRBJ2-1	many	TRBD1	CASSLDRGPYNEQFF	TGCGCCAGCAGCCTCGACAGGGGGCCCTACAATGAGCAGTTCTTC
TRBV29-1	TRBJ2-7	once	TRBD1	CSVMDRASSHEQYF	TGCAGTGTCATGGACAGGGCCTCCTCCCACGAGCAGTACTTC
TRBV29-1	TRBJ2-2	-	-	CSVNSQGYTGELFF	TGCAGCGTTAATTCCCAGGGTTACACCGGGGAGCTGTTTTTT
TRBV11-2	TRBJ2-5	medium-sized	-	CASTPSLAQETQYF	TGTGCCAGCACCCCTTCACTAGCCCAAGAGACCCAGTACTTC
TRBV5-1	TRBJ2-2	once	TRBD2	CASSLVVHPGTTDGELFF	TGCGCCAGCAGCTTGGTTGTCCACCCCGGGACTACGGACGGGGAGCTGTTTTTT
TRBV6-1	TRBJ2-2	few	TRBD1	CASSGGQGELFF	TGTGCCAGCAGTGGGGGACAGGGCGAGCTGTTTTTT
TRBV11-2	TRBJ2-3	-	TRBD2	CASSSAWASGPQDTQYF	TGTGCCAGCAGCTCCGCCTGGGCTAGCGGACCCCAAGATACACAGTATTTT
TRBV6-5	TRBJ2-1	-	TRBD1	CASSTGQGWTSEQFF	TGTGCCAGCAGTACCGGACAGGGTTGGACCAGTGAGCAGTTCTTC
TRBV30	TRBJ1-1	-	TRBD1	CAWGDRGQGTEAFF	TGTGCCTGGGGCGACAGGGGCCAGGGCACTGAAGCTTTCTTT